This record concerns one T cell receptor beta chain sequence. The antigen is not known. This entry is derived from a study of a mutant IDH1 vaccine in newly diagnosed glioma. Study in general: Receipt of radiotherapy, temozolomide, or both preceded the study, and most received both.

Regarding time point: baseline, week 1 (first vaccination visit). Treatment here: pre-vaccination baseline after standard-of-care therapy. In germline, CDR1 is SGHKS, CDR2 YYEKEE (reference sequence). This CDR3 spans 15 amino acids. Trimming stripped 1 base from V and 7 bases from J, with 15 bases between. The study's findings and limits: Top-clonotype changes in peripheral T cells seemed unrelated to pseudoprogression.

Method: immunoSEQ multiplex PCR; TCRdb's copy keeps in-frame clones and lacks some. The sample yields about 34,000 clones, about four fifths seen once. The sequencing here drew on peripheral blood mononuclear cells (PBMCs), taken from a glioma patient treated with radiotherapy, temozolomide or both. The chain joins TRBV5-5 to TRBJ1-5; possible D gene TRBD1, 6 bases. The receptor's source is a man between 45 and 60 years old with glioma. Some clones in this sample may be carry-over from other donors' samples. CDR3 sequence (DNA): TGTGCCAGCAGCTTGCAGGGGAGCGTGGGGCAGCCCCAGCATTTT. It encodes CASSLQGSVGQPQHF.